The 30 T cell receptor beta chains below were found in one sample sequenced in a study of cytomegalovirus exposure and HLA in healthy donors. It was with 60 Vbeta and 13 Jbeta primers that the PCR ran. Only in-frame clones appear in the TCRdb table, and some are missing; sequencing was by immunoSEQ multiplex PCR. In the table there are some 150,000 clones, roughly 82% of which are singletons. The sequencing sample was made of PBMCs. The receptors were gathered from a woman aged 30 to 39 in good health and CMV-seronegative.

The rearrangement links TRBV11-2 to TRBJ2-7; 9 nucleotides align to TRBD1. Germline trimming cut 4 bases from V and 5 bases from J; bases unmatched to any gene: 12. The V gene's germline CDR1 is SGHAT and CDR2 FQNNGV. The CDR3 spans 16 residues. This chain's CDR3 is CASSSLTGTGSNEQYF. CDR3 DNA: TGTGCCAGCAGCTCCTTAACCGGGACAGGGTCTAACGAGCAGTACTTC.

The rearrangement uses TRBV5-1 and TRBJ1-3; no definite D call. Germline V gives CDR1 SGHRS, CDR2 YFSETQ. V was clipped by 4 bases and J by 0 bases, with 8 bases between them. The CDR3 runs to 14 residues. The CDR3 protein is CASSPRNSGNTIYF. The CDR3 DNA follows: TGCGCCAGCAGCCCCAGGAACTCTGGAAACACCATATATTTT.

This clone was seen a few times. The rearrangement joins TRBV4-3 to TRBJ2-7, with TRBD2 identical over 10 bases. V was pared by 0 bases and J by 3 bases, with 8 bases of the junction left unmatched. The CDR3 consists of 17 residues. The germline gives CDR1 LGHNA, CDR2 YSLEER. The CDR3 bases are TGCGCCAGCAGCCAAGATATAGCGGGAGGAACAGGCTACGAGCAGTACTTC. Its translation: CASSQDIAGGTGYEQYF.

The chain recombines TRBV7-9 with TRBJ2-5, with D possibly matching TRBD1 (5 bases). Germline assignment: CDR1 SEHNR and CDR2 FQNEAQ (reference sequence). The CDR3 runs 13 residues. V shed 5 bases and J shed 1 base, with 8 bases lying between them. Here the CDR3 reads CASSRTPQETQYF. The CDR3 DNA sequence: TGTGCCAGCAGCCGGACACCCCAAGAGACCCAGTACTTC. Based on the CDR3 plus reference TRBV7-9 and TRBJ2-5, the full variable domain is DTGVSQNPRHKITKRGQNVTFRCDPISEHNRLYWYRQTLGQGPEFLTYFQNEAQLEKSRLLSDRFSAERPKGSFSTLEIQRTEQGDSAMYLCASSRTPQETQYFGPGTRLLVL.

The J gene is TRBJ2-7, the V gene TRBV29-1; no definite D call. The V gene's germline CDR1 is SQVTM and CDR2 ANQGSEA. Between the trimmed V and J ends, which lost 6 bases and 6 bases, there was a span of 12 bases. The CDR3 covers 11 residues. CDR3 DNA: TGCAGCGTCAAACAGAGTTCCGAGCAGTACTTC. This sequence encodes CSVKQSSEQYF.

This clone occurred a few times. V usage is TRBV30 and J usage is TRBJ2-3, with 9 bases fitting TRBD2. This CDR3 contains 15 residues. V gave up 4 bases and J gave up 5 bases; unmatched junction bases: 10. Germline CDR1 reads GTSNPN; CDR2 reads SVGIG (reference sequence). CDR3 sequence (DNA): TGTGCCTGGAATTTACGGCGGGGGGGCTTAGATACGCAGTATTTT. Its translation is CAWNLRRGGLDTQYF.

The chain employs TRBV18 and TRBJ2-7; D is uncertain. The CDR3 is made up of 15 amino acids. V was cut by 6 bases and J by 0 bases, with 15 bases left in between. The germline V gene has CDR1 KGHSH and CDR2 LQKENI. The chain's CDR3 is CASSRSRLSSYEQYF. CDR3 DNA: TGTGCCAGCTCCCGGTCCCGTCTGAGCTCCTACGAGCAGTACTTC.

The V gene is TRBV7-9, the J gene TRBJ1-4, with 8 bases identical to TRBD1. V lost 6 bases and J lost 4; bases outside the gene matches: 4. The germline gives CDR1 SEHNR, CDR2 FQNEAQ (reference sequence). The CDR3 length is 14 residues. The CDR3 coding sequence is TGTGCCAGCAGGACAGGGGCCAGTAATGAAAAACTGTTTTTT. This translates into CASRTGASNEKLFF.

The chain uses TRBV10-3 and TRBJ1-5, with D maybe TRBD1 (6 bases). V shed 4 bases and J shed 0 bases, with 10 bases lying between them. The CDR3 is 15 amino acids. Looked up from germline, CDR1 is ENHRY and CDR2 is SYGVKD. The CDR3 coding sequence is TGTGCCATCAGTGGGAGGACAGATAGCAATCAGCCCCAGCATTTT. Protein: CAISGRTDSNQPQHF.

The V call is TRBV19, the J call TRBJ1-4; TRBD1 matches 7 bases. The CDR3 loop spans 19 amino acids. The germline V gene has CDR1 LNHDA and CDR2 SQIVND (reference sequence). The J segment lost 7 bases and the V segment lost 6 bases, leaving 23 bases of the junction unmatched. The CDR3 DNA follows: TGTGCCAGTAGCGGCTTGCGCGACAGGGCGAGGGGAAATAGTGAAAAACTGTTTTTT. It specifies CASSGLRDRARGNSEKLFF. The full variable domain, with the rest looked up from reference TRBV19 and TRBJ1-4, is DGGITQSPKYLFRKEGQNVTLSCEQNLNHDAMYWYRQDPGQGLRLIYYSQIVNDFQKGDIAEGYSVSREKKESFPLTVTSAQKNPTAFYLCASSGLRDRARGNSEKLFFGSGTQLSVL.

DNA of the CDR3: TGTGCCAGCAGCCGTTCCGGGACTAACTATGGCTACACCTTC. It codes for CASSRSGTNYGYTF. This chain links TRBV11-2 with TRBJ1-2, with D unclear. CDR1 is SGHAT and CDR2 is FQNNGV in the germline V gene. With 5 bases removed from V and 0 bases from J, the gap between germline ends came to 10 bases. This CDR3 is 14 amino acids long.

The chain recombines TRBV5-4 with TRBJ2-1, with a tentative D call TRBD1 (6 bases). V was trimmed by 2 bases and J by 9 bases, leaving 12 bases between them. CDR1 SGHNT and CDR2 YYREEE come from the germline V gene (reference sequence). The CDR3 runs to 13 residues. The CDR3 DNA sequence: TGTGCCAGCAGCTTATACAGGGTTGGTGAGCAGTTCTTC. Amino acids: CASSLYRVGEQFF.

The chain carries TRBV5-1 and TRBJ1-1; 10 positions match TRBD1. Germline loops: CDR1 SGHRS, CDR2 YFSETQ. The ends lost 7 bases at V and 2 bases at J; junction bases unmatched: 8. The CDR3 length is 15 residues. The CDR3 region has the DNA TGCGCCAGCGCCGCCGGGACAGGGGACAACACTGAAGCTTTCTTT. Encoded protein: CASAAGTGDNTEAFF.

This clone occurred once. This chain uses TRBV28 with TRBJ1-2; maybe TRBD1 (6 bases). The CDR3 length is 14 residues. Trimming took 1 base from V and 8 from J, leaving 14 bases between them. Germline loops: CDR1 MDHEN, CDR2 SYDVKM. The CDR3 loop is CASSLFGGREGYTF. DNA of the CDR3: TGTGCCAGCAGTTTATTTGGGGGGCGGGAGGGCTACACCTTC.

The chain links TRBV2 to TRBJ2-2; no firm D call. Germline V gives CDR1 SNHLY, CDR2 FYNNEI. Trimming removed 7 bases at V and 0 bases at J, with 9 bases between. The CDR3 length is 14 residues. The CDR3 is CASNPSTNTGELFF. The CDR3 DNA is TGTGCCAGCAACCCCTCTACGAACACCGGGGAGCTGTTTTTT.

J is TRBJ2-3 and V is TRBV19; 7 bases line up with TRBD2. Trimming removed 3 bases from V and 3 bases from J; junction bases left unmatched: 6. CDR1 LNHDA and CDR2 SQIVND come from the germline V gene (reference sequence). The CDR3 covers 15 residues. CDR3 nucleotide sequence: TGTGCCAGTAGTATGGTGGGAGGGTGGACAGATACGCAGTATTTT. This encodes CASSMVGGWTDTQYF.

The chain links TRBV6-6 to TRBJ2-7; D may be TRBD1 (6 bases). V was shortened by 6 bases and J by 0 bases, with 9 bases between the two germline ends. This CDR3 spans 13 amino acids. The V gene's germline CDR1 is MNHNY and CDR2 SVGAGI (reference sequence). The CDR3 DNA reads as TGTGCCAGCAGCCGGGACAACTCCTACGAGCAGTACTTC. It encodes CASSRDNSYEQYF.

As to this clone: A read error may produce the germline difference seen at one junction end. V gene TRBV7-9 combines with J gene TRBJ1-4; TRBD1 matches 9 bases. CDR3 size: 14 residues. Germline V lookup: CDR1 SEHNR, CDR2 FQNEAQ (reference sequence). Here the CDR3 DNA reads TGTTCCAGCAATGACAGGGGGGCTAATGAAAAACTGTTTTTT. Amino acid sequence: CSSNDRGANEKLFF.

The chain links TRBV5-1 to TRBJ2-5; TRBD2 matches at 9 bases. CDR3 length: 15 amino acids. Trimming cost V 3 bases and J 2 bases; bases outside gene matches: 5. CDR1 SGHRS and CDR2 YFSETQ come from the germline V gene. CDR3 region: CASSSGLATQETQYF. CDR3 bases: TGCGCCAGCAGCTCCGGACTAGCGACTCAAGAGACCCAGTACTTC.

The CDR3 bases are TGTGCCAGCAGCCGTAGTGGCGGGCCTTCGAATGAGCAGTTCTTC. Translating it yields CASSRSGGPSNEQFF. The rearrangement links TRBV7-3 to TRBJ2-1; D is perhaps TRBD2 (5 bases). The CDR3 is 15 residues long. Germline values: CDR1 SGHTA, CDR2 FQGTGA. V lost 5 bases, J lost 7 bases, and 18 bases lay in between.

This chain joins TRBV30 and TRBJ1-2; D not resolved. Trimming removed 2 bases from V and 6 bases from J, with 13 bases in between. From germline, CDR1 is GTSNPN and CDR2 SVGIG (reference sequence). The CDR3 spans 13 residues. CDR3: CAWSPRLIDGYTF. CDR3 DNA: TGTGCCTGGAGTCCCCGACTAATCGATGGCTACACCTTC.

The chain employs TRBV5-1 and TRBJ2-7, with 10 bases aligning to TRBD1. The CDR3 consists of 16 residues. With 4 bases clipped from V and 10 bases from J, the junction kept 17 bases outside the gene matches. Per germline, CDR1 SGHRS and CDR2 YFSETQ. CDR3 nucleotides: TGCGCCAGCAGCCCCATAGGGACAGGGGCCACTCTGGTTCAGTACTTC. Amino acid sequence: CASSPIGTGATLVQYF.

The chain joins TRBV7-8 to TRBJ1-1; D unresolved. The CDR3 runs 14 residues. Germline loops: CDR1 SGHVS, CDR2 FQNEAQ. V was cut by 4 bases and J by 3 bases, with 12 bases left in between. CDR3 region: CASSSSLTYTEAFF. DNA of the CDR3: TGTGCCAGCAGCTCGTCACTTACGTACACTGAAGCTTTCTTT. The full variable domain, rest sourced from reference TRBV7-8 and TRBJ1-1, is GAGVSQSPRYKVAKRGQDVALRCDPISGHVSLFWYQQALGQGPEFLTYFQNEAQLDKSGLPSDRFFAERPEGSVSTLKIQRTQQEDSAVYLCASSSSLTYTEAFFGQGTRLTVV.

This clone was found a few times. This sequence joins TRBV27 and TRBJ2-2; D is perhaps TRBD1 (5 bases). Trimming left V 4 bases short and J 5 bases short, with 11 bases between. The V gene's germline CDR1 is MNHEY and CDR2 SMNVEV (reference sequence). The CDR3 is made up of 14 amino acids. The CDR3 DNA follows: TGTGCCAGCAGTTCAACCTCAGGGACCGGGGAGCTGTTTTTT. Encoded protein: CASSSTSGTGELFF.

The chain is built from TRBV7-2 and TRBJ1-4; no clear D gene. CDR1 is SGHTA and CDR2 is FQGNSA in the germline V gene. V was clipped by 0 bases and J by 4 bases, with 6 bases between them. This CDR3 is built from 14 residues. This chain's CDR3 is CASSLAYNNEKLFF. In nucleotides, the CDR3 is TGTGCCAGCAGCTTAGCGTACAATAATGAAAAACTGTTTTTT.

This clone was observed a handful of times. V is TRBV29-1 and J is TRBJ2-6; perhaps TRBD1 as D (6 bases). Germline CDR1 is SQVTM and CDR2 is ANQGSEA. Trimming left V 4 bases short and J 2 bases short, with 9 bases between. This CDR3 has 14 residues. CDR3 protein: CSVVWGPGANVLTF. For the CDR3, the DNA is TGCAGCGTTGTGTGGGGGCCTGGGGCCAACGTCCTGACTTTC. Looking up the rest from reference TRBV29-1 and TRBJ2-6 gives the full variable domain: SAVISQKPSRDICQRGTSLTIQCQVDSQVTMMFWYRQQPGQSLTLIATANQGSEATYESGFVIDKFPISRPNLTFSTLTVSNMSPEDSSIYLCSVVWGPGANVLTFGAGSRLTVL.

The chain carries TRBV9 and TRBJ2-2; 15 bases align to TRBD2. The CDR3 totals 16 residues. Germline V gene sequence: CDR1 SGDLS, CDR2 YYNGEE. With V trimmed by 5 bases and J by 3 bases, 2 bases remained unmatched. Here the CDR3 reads CASSRTSGGDTGELFF. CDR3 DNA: TGTGCCAGCAGTCGGACTAGCGGGGGGGACACCGGGGAGCTGTTTTTT.

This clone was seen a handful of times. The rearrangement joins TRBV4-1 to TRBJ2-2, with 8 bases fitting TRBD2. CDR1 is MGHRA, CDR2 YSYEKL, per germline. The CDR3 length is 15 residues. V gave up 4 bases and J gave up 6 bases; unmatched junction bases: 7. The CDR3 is CASSRGTSMAGELFF. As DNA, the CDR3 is TGCGCCAGCAGCCGGGGGACTAGTATGGCCGGGGAGCTGTTTTTT.

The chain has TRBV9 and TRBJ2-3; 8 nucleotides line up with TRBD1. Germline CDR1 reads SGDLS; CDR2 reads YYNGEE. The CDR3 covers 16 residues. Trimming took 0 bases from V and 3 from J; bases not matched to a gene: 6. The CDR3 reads CASSVGLRGRTDTQYF. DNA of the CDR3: TGTGCCAGCAGCGTAGGACTCAGGGGGCGGACAGATACGCAGTATTTT.

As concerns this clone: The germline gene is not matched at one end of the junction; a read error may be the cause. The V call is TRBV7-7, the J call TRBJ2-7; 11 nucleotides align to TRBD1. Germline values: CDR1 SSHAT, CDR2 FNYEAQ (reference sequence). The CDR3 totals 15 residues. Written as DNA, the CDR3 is TGTGCTAGCAGCTACGGGACAGGGGGAGGGAACGAGCAGTACTTC. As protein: CASSYGTGGGNEQYF. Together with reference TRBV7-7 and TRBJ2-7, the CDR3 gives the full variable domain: GAGVSQSPRYKVTKRGQDVTLRCDPISSHATLYWYQQALGQGPEFLTYFNYEAQPDKSGLPSDRFSAERPEGSISTLTIQRTEQRDSAMYRCASSYGTGGGNEQYFGPGTRLTVT.